The text below deals with one TCR beta chain. These data belong to a study of shared clonotypes between healthy human individuals. Study context: The cohort comprised a couple of women and a few men. Their ages spanned 18 to 49 years. For every donor, three CD4 naive, three CD4 memory, two CD8 naive and one CD8 memory plates were used.

Naive CD8 populations comprised CD45RO-negative cells positively selected for CCR7, excluding terminally differentiated effector memory CD45RA+ cells. Some clones are missing from TCRdb's copy, which holds only in-frame ones; the method was immunoSEQ multiplex PCR. The top ten clones hold under 2% of a sample with some 2,100,000 clones, around 93% of them seen once. Trimming removed 3 bases at V and 4 bases at J, with 16 bases between. The CDR3 totals 15 residues. CDR1 is SGHKS and CDR2 is YYEKEE in the germline V gene (reference sequence). The specimen was naive CD8+ T cells from PBMCs. V usage is TRBV5-5 and J usage is TRBJ1-2, with D possibly matching TRBD1 (6 bases). This receptor was obtained from a man aged 18 to 30 in good health. Some clones in this sample may be carry-over from other donors' samples. CDR3: CASSSTGNVFYGYTF. CDR3 coding DNA: TGTGCCAGCAGCTCTACAGGGAATGTTTTCTATGGCTACACCTTC.